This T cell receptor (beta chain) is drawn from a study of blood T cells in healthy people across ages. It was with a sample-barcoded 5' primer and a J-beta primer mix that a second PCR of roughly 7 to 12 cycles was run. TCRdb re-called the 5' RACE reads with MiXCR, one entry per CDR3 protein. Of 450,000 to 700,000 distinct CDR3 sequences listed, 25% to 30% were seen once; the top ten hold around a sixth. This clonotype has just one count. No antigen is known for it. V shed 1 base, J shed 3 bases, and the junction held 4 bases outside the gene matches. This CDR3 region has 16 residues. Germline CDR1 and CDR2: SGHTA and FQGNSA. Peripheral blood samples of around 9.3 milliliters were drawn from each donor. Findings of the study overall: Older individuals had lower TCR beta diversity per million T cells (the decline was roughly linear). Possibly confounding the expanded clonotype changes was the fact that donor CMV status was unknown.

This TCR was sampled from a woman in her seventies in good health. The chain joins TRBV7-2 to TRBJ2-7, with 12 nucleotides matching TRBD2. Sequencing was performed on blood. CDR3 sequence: CASSLVTSGGYYEQYF. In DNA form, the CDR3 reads TGTGCCAGCAGCTTAGTAACTAGCGGGGGGTACTACGAGCAGTACTTC.